The clone carrying this TCR beta chain has only one observation. Its cognate antigen is unknown. Clones were sequenced by immunoSEQ multiplex PCR, and TCRdb holds only the in-frame ones, with some missing. The table has around 50,000 clones, less than 95% seen once; the top ten hold approximately 3.4%. The CDR3 runs to 13 residues. Germline V gene data show CDR1 as SGHDT and CDR2 as YYEEEE. V dropped 0 bases and J dropped 12 bases, with 13 bases sitting between them. The sample originates from a study of T cell therapy after organ transplantation. Study as a whole: Of about 10 patients, eight responded clinically and two did not. A median of 1.92 x 10^8 CMV-specific T cells was infused in 2 to 6 doses. Whole-study results and caveats: Nonresponder repertoires showed strong pretherapy expansions, barely changing post-therapy.

The clonotype originates from a human patient who had received a solid organ transplant and had CMV disease. Sequenced material: CD8+ T cells from blood, taken before autologous CMV-specific T cell therapy. The V gene is TRBV5-6, the J gene TRBJ2-1; D is perhaps TRBD1 (5 bases). The CDR3 nucleotides are TGTGCCAGCAGCTTGGCTGAGGTCCAGGGGCAGTTCTTC. Translation gives CASSLAEVQGQFF. The full variable domain, with the rest looked up from reference TRBV5-6 and TRBJ2-1, is DAGVTQSPTHLIKTRGQQVTLRCSPKSGHDTVSWYQQALGQGPQFIFQYYEEEERQRGNFPDRFSGHQFPNYSSELNVNALLLGDSALYLCASSLAEVQGQFFGPGTRLTVL.